One sample yielded the 2 T cell receptor beta chains listed below, sequenced in a study of CXCR3-negative and CXCR3-positive naive CD8 T cells. TRB cDNA was prepared as libraries by UMI-labeled 5' RACE. TCRdb re-called the 5' RACE reads; one entry per CDR3 protein, DNA not given. The listing contains approximately 20,000 distinct CDR3 sequences. What was sequenced was memory CD8+ T cells from blood. The source is a human donor in good health. Some clones in this sample may be carry-over from other donors' samples.

The gene calls are TRBV9 and TRBJ2-2. The CDR3 spans 14 residues. CDR1 is SGDLS, CDR2 YYNGEE, per germline. The CDR3 sequence: CASSVVANTGELFF. The full variable domain, in which reference TRBV9 and TRBJ2-2 provide the parts outside the CDR3, is DSGVTQTPKHLITATGQRVTLRCSPRSGDLSVYWYQQSLDQGLQFLIQYYNGEERAKGNILERFSAQQFPDLHSELNLSSLELGDSALYFCASSVVANTGELFFGEGSRLTVL.

The chain recombines TRBV20-1 with TRBJ2-1. CDR3 length equals 14 residues. Germline CDR1 reads DFQATT; CDR2 reads SNEGSKA (reference sequence). CDR3 protein: CSASWGTGYNEQFF.